This TCR beta chain was recorded in a study of monozygotic twins with inflammatory bowel disease. Germline V lookup: CDR1 DFQATT, CDR2 SNEGSKA (reference sequence). The CDR3 loop spans 13 amino acids. TCRdb re-analyzed the 5' RACE reads; it lists each CDR3 protein once, without DNA. Its clone listing holds about 330,000 distinct CDR3 sequences. This chain uses TRBV20-1 with TRBJ2-5. This receptor was obtained from a human donor with ulcerative colitis or Crohn's disease, or a healthy co-twin of an affected twin (not recorded which). Input material: blood. The CDR3 protein is CSARDLVEETQYF.